The T cell receptor (beta chain) under discussion was sequenced for a study of CD8 T cells in ankylosing spondylitis (dated 2017 in TCRdb). Study-wide context: The study set out to find disease-linked TCR variants by profiling T cell receptor beta repertoires in ankylosing spondylitis patients and healthy donors. The full study cohort comprised 25 ankylosing spondylitis patients and some 110 healthy donors. Peripheral blood was sampled, and synovial fluid was additionally collected from ankylosing spondylitis patients. Here is what the overall study found, with its caveats: A TCR beta motif of about eight highly homologous amino acid variants appeared characteristic of blood from ankylosing spondylitis patients. The disease-linked clones had a CD8+ phenotype and were found at relatively low frequencies in peripheral blood. According to the report, matched synovial fluid samples from ankylosing spondylitis patients were significantly enriched for the disease-linked clones. Some motif variants had previously been reported in the synovial fluid and blood of reactive arthritis patients, which suggests shared mechanisms of disease initiation.

Sequencing used an Illumina HiSeq 2500. Quantitative 5'-RACE with molecular barcodes was the method used to prepare the TCR beta libraries. Processing in the source paper ran as follows. Disease-linked TCR variants were identified with a new computational method built on a probabilistic model of VDJ rearrangement. Clones were called with MiXCR by TCRdb after fastp trimmed the public reads at Q25, and only in-frame beta chains were retained. Entries that share a CDR3 protein sequence are merged under the most common genes and DNA. Here the V and J calls rest on TCRdb's processing, not on the authors' analysis. The sample data list about 800,000 distinct CDR3 sequences, and 12% of these were observed just once. Less than 0.65% of the sample is in the top ten clones. As for this clonotype: Its antigen is unknown. The record has no base qualities; no much larger clone is one base away.

The germline V gene specifies SGHDT as CDR1 and YYEEEE as CDR2. The trim is 2 bases for V and 9 bases for J, with a gap of 15 bases between the germline ends. The CDR3 runs 14 amino acids, cysteine and phenylalanine included. The sequence is cut down to CDR3 DNA, 42 bases in frame from base 1. Sequences were obtained from blood, either unsorted or a sorted T cell fraction (not recorded which). This receptor chain uses TRBV5-6 and TRBJ2-1; possibly the D gene is TRBD1, per 8 matching bases. The receptor was isolated from a male donor with ankylosing spondylitis. The CDR3 has the sequence CASSFRTGRVEQFF. The DNA sequence is TGTGCCAGCAGCTTCCGGACAGGGAGGGTTGAGCAGTTCTTC.